These 29 T cell receptor beta chains came from one sample sequenced in a study of T cells after yellow fever vaccination. From the 5' RACE reads, TCRdb called clonotypes with MiXCR, one entry per CDR3 protein. The repertoire includes 350,000 to 450,000 distinct CDR3 sequences, 6% to 8% of them detected once, and approximately 15% sits in the top ten. Here the sequenced sample was PBMCs, taken 5 days after the yellow fever booster vaccination. These receptors all come from a young man who received the YFV17D yellow fever vaccine.

This clonotype came up a few times. The chain employs TRBV9 and TRBJ2-5, with 7 bases lining up with TRBD2. J gave up 4 bases and V 3 bases, and 9 bases lay outside the gene matches. CDR1 SGDLS and CDR2 YYNGEE come from the germline V gene. CDR3 length: 15 residues. CDR3 nucleotide sequence: TGTGCCAGCAGCGACCCCCCGGGGGGTGTAGAGACCCAGTACTTC. Translated: CASSDPPGGVETQYF.

This chain links TRBV13 with TRBJ1-1, with a weak D call TRBD1 (5 bases). This CDR3 spans 12 amino acids. With 4 bases removed from V and 7 bases from J, the gap between germline ends came to 10 bases. From germline, CDR1 is PRHDT and CDR2 FYEKMQ (reference sequence). For the CDR3, the DNA is TGTGCCAGCAGCTCGACAGCATTTGAAGCTTTCTTT. Amino acid sequence: CASSSTAFEAFF.

This clonotype appeared a few times. The chain is built from TRBV7-8 and TRBJ2-3, with D perhaps TRBD1 (6 bases). The CDR3 runs 16 residues. Germline CDR1 reads SGHVS; CDR2 reads FQNEAQ. The V end was cut by 4 bases, the J end by 0 bases, with 14 bases between. The CDR3 sequence is CASSSIQGVSTDTQYF. The CDR3 DNA reads as TGTGCCAGCAGCTCGATACAGGGTGTCAGCACAGATACGCAGTATTTT. The full variable domain, rest sourced from reference TRBV7-8 and TRBJ2-3, is GAGVSQSPRYKVAKRGQDVALRCDPISGHVSLFWYQQALGQGPEFLTYFQNEAQLDKSGLPSDRFFAERPEGSVSTLKIQRTQQEDSAVYLCASSSIQGVSTDTQYFGPGTRLTVL.

This clonotype was counted at least ten times. The chain combines TRBV7-2 with TRBJ1-2; TRBD1 matches 8 bases. This CDR3 contains 13 residues. Per germline, CDR1 SGHTA and CDR2 FQGNSA. The V segment lost 5 bases and the J segment 8 bases; nucleotides outside the gene matches: 7. CDR3: CASSQGQAGGYTF. The CDR3 region has the DNA TGTGCCAGCAGCCAGGGACAGGCCGGGGGCTACACCTTC.

This clonotype was counted many times. The chain is built from TRBV20-1 and TRBJ2-5, with D unresolved. Between the trimmed V and J ends, which lost 6 bases and 10 bases, there was a span of 21 bases. CDR3 size: 13 residues. Germline assignment: CDR1 DFQATT and CDR2 SNEGSKA (reference sequence). The CDR3 DNA sequence: TGCAGTGCCAGATACCGAACCCAGATAGTCCAGTACTTC. Translation gives CSARYRTQIVQYF.

The genes are TRBV20-1 and TRBJ2-3, with 12 bases identical to TRBD2. J gave up 4 bases and V 5 bases, and 7 bases lay outside the gene matches. This CDR3 spans 15 amino acids. CDR1 and CDR2 (germline): DFQATT, SNEGSKA (reference sequence). The CDR3 DNA reads as TGCAGTGCTGTTTCTAGCGGGAGGGCCGCAGATACGCAGTATTTT. This encodes CSAVSSGRAADTQYF.

The chain couples TRBV12-3 or TRBV12-4 to TRBJ2-3; TRBD2 might be the D (5 bases). CDR3 length: 15 amino acids. Trimming removed 5 bases at V and 2 bases at J, with 14 bases between. As DNA, the CDR3 is TGTGCCAGCAGTCCCACTAGGCCTTTCACAGATACGCAGTATTTT. Translating gives CASSPTRPFTDTQYF.

This clonotype was detected a few times. J is TRBJ2-7 and V is TRBV15, with TRBD2 matching 9 bases. Germline V gene sequence: CDR1 LNHNV, CDR2 YYDKDF (reference sequence). V was pared by 6 bases and J by 3 bases, with 3 bases of the junction left unmatched. The CDR3 is 13 amino acids. The CDR3 sequence is CATRQLAGYEQYF. In DNA form, the CDR3 reads TGTGCCACCAGGCAACTAGCGGGCTACGAGCAGTACTTC.

There are many counts of this clonotype. The chain uses TRBV5-1 and TRBJ2-1; 9 bases line up with TRBD1. Germline lookup yields CDR1 SGHRS and CDR2 YFSETQ. There are 15 residues in the CDR3. Trimming cost V 4 bases and J 2 bases; bases outside gene matches: 4. The CDR3 DNA follows: TGCGCCAGCAGCGTGGGACAGGGCCCCTACAATGAGCAGTTCTTC. Encoded protein: CASSVGQGPYNEQFF. The complete variable domain, with remaining parts taken from reference TRBV5-1 and TRBJ2-1, reads KAGVTQTPRYLIKTRGQQVTLSCSPISGHRSVSWYQQTPGQGLQFLFEYFSETQRNKGNFPGRFSGRQFSNSRSEMNVSTLELGDSALYLCASSVGQGPYNEQFFGPGTRLTVL.

This clonotype was observed many times. The chain uses TRBV5-4 and TRBJ2-1; D is tentatively TRBD1 or TRBD2 (5 bases each). Trimming left V 2 bases short and J 10 bases short, with 16 bases between. The CDR3 is 14 amino acids. Germline CDR1 and CDR2: SGHNT and YYREEE (reference sequence). Here the CDR3 reads CASSFGATLGEQFF. CDR3 DNA sequence: TGTGCCAGCAGCTTCGGGGCCACCTTGGGAGAGCAGTTCTTC.

This clonotype was recorded many times. For the CDR3, the DNA is TGTGCCACCGACAGCGGGGTAACCGGGGAGCTGTTTTTT. Translated: CATDSGVTGELFF. The chain employs TRBV7-2 and TRBJ2-2; 7 bases match TRBD2. The length of the CDR3 is 13 residues. The J segment lost 5 bases and the V segment lost 10 bases, leaving 7 bases of the junction unmatched. The V gene's germline CDR1 is SGHTA and CDR2 FQGNSA.

In this sample, this clonotype turned up many times. The chain links TRBV7-6 to TRBJ2-5; maybe TRBD1 (6 bases). Looked up from germline, CDR1 is SGHVS and CDR2 is FNYEAQ. The CDR3 totals 15 residues. Trimming cost V 1 base and J 5 bases, with 14 bases left between them. CDR3 loop: CASSLGTGLWETQYF. The CDR3 DNA reads TGTGCCAGCAGCTTAGGTACAGGGCTGTGGGAGACCCAGTACTTC.

V and J are TRBV16 and TRBJ2-7, with 8 bases matching TRBD2. The CDR3 spans 16 residues. Unmatched junction bases numbered 8, after V lost 4 bases and J lost 0 bases. From germline, CDR1 is KGHSY and CDR2 FQNENV. CDR3 region: CASSPSRGAYSYEQYF. The CDR3 bases are TGTGCCAGCAGCCCGTCGCGGGGGGCTTACTCCTACGAGCAGTACTTC.

This clonotype was found a few times. V and J are TRBV28 and TRBJ2-5; TRBD2 might be the D (5 bases). V lost 7 bases to trimming and J lost 6 bases, with 12 bases between them. The length of the CDR3 is 12 residues. Germline CDR1 MDHEN, CDR2 SYDVKM. In DNA, the CDR3 is TGTGCCAGCAATCCCTCCGGGAAGACCCAGTACTTC. Protein sequence: CASNPSGKTQYF. The variable domain in full, completed from reference TRBV28 and TRBJ2-5, reads DVKVTQSSRYLVKRTGEKVFLECVQDMDHENMFWYRQDPGLGLRLIYFSYDVKMKEKGDIPEGYSVSREKKERFSLILESASTNQTSMYLCASNPSGKTQYFGPGTRLLVL.

This clonotype was observed at least ten times. The V and J genes are TRBV3-1 and TRBJ1-5, with D hard to call. The CDR3 loop spans 14 amino acids. In germline, CDR1 is LGHDT, CDR2 YNNKEL (reference sequence). The V and J ends lost 3 bases and 4 bases respectively, with 10 bases between them. The CDR3, as DNA: TGTGCCAGCAGCCAGATATTAGGGAATCAGCCCCAGCATTTT. This codes for CASSQILGNQPQHF.

This clonotype has a handful of counts. The chain is built from TRBV10-3 and TRBJ2-5, with D tentatively TRBD2 (6 bases). The V gene's germline CDR1 is ENHRY and CDR2 SYGVKD. V shed 7 bases and J shed 5 bases, with 23 bases lying between them. This CDR3 contains 16 residues. The CDR3 nucleotides read TGTGCCATCAAAAACGGTGGGGGACTTACCGGGGAGACCCAGTACTTC. Amino acid sequence: CAIKNGGGLTGETQYF.

This clonotype was recorded at least ten times. The V gene is TRBV5-1, the J gene TRBJ2-7, with 7 bases that match TRBD1. J lost 3 bases, V lost 4 bases, and 7 bases had no gene match. This CDR3 region has 14 residues. Germline V gene data show CDR1 as SGHRS and CDR2 as YFSETQ. Here the CDR3 DNA reads TGCGCCAGCAGCATGACCGGGACAGACTACGAGCAGTACTTC. Its translation is CASSMTGTDYEQYF.

The chain employs TRBV29-1 and TRBJ2-7; 9 bases align to TRBD2. The CDR3 runs to 12 residues. Trimming cost V 4 bases and J 3 bases; bases outside gene matches: 1. CDR1 and CDR2 (germline): SQVTM, ANQGSEA. The CDR3 sequence: CSVASGIYEQYF. CDR3 nucleotide sequence: TGCAGCGTTGCTAGCGGGATCTACGAGCAGTACTTC.

The V call is TRBV28, the J call TRBJ2-2, with TRBD2 matching 8 bases. J gave up 6 bases and V 7 bases, and 7 bases lay outside the gene matches. From germline, CDR1 is MDHEN and CDR2 SYDVKM. The CDR3 is 14 amino acids. The DNA of the CDR3 is TGTGCCAGCACCACCTCGGGAGGGTCCGGGGAGCTGTTTTTT. Protein product: CASTTSGGSGELFF.

This clonotype showed up just a few times. The gene calls are TRBV6-1 and TRBJ2-1; 7 bases agree with TRBD2. CDR3 length equals 15 residues. Per the germline V gene, CDR1 is MNHNS and CDR2 is SASEGT. With V trimmed by 10 bases and J by 1 base, 10 bases remained unmatched. The CDR3 DNA follows: TGTGCCACGAGGCGGGAGATTCGGTCCTACAATGAGCAGTTCTTC. Protein product: CATRREIRSYNEQFF.

There are many counts of this clonotype. V usage is TRBV20-1 and J usage is TRBJ1-5; D may be TRBD1 (5 bases). Trimming left V 5 bases short and J 4 bases short, with 9 bases between. The germline CDR1 and CDR2 sequences are DFQATT and SNEGSKA (reference sequence). The CDR3 extends over 12 amino acids. This CDR3 reads CSAGGGNQPQHF. The CDR3 nucleotides are TGCAGTGCTGGCGGGGGAAATCAGCCCCAGCATTTT.

A note on this clonotype: A much bigger clone sits one base away, suggesting this may be a read error. This CDR3 is missing its conserved last phenylalanine or tryptophan, likely due to a read error. The CDR3 loop reads CASSYMQTQYS. The CDR3 DNA is TGTGCCAGCAGTTACATGCAGACCCAGTACTCC. The J gene is TRBJ2-5, the V gene TRBV6-2 or TRBV6-3; D gene unclear. Deletions cut 2 bases from V and 6 bases from J, with 4 bases between. The germline CDR1 and CDR2 sequences are MNHEY and SVGEGT. There are 11 residues in the CDR3.

The V and J genes are TRBV23-1 and TRBJ1-1; the D is unclear. TRBV23-1 is filed as an ORF, its function uncertain. Deletions cut 5 bases from V and 3 bases from J, with 7 bases between. This CDR3 spans 12 amino acids. CDR3 DNA: TGCGCCAGCAGTAGGGCCCACACTGAAGCTTTCTTT. It specifies CASSRAHTEAFF.

In its sample, this clonotype was seen a few times. The V gene is TRBV25-1, the J gene TRBJ2-1; 10 bases are a match to TRBD2. V dropped 7 bases and J dropped 7; count of bases not matched to a gene: 10. Germline CDR1 is MGHDK and CDR2 is SYGVNS. The CDR3 contains 15 residues. DNA for the CDR3: TGTGCCAGCACCCTCCGGACTAGCGGTCTTAATGAGCAGTTCTTC. It is translated as CASTLRTSGLNEQFF.

In this sample, this clonotype turned up many times. This chain links TRBV27 with TRBJ2-2; TRBD1 aligns across 9 bases. The V gene end was trimmed by 1 base and the J gene end by 8 bases; junction bases not matched to a gene: 8. The CDR3 contains 16 residues. CDR1 and CDR2 (germline): MNHEY, SMNVEV (reference sequence). The CDR3: CASSLWGTGITGELFF. The CDR3 region has the DNA TGTGCCAGCAGTTTATGGGGGACAGGGATAACGGGGGAGCTGTTTTTT.

V is TRBV5-4 and J is TRBJ2-7; 7 bases agree with TRBD1. This CDR3 has 16 residues. Trimming cost V 4 bases and J 1 base; bases outside gene matches: 11. CDR1 SGHNT and CDR2 YYREEE come from the germline V gene (reference sequence). CDR3 sequence: CASSRNRGMISYEQYF. The CDR3 coding sequence is TGTGCCAGCAGCAGAAACAGGGGAATGATATCCTACGAGCAGTACTTC. Based on the CDR3 plus reference TRBV5-4 and TRBJ2-7, the full variable domain is ETGVTQSPTHLIKTRGQQVTLRCSSQSGHNTVSWYQQALGQGPQFIFQYYREEENGRGNFPPRFSGLQFPNYSSELNVNALELDDSALYLCASSRNRGMISYEQYFGPGTRLTVT.

This clonotype has ten or more counts. CDR3 sequence reads: CASSPTGTTGELFF. In nucleotides, the CDR3 is TGTGCCAGCAGTCCGACAGGGACCACCGGGGAGCTGTTTTTT. The rearrangement joins TRBV28 to TRBJ2-2; 7 bases fit TRBD1. CDR1 is MDHEN and CDR2 is SYDVKM in the germline V gene. Trimming at V came to 5 bases and at J to 4 bases, leaving 4 bases not matched to a gene. CDR3 length: 14 residues.

This clonotype was seen a handful of times. This chain uses TRBV6-1 with TRBJ2-2; D may be TRBD1 or TRBD2 (5 bases each). Germline values: CDR1 MNHNS, CDR2 SASEGT. There are 13 residues in the CDR3. With 6 bases removed from V and 6 bases from J, the gap between germline ends came to 11 bases. The CDR3 nucleotides are TGTGCCAGCAGGGTGGGGGAAGCCGGGGAGCTGTTTTTT. As protein: CASRVGEAGELFF.

This clonotype was recorded a few times. The chain joins TRBV28 to TRBJ2-1; 15 nucleotides agree with TRBD2. CDR1 is MDHEN, CDR2 SYDVKM, per germline. The J segment lost 6 bases and the V segment lost 7 bases, leaving 16 bases of the junction unmatched. This CDR3 region has 19 residues. CDR3 sequence: CASTPSGLAGGRVGNEQFF. The DNA for the CDR3 is TGTGCCAGCACCCCCTCGGGACTAGCGGGAGGCCGCGTTGGCAATGAGCAGTTCTTC. Supplemented by reference TRBV28 and TRBJ2-1, the full variable domain reads DVKVTQSSRYLVKRTGEKVFLECVQDMDHENMFWYRQDPGLGLRLIYFSYDVKMKEKGDIPEGYSVSREKKERFSLILESASTNQTSMYLCASTPSGLAGGRVGNEQFFGPGTRLTVL.